These 5 T cell receptor beta chains originate from one sample sequenced in a study of early T cells in non-severe SARS-CoV-2 infection. From the 5' RACE reads, TCRdb called clonotypes with MiXCR, one entry per CDR3 protein. Of some 41,000 distinct CDR3 sequences listed, 5.8% are singletons. The sample was whole blood. These TCRs come from an adult who was a healthcare worker with PCR-confirmed SARS-CoV-2 infection or an uninfected control (not recorded which).

A few counts support this clonotype. The V and J genes are TRBV30 and TRBJ1-4; D is ambiguous. Per germline, CDR1 GTSNPN and CDR2 SVGIG (reference sequence). V shed 7 bases and J shed 6 bases, with 15 bases lying between them. The CDR3 is made up of 13 amino acids. The CDR3, as DNA: TGTGCCTCACGAAGCGGGTTTTATGAAAAACTGTTTTTT. Encoded protein: CASRSGFYEKLFF.

This clonotype has at least ten counts. The chain employs TRBV7-8 and TRBJ2-7; weak D call: TRBD1 (6 bases). The ends were cut back, 6 bases at V and 6 bases at J, with 21 bases in the middle. Germline CDR1 and CDR2: SGHVS and FQNEAQ. The CDR3 is 15 amino acids. DNA for the CDR3: TGTGCCAGCAGTCGCACTCCCGGGACAATGCCCGAGCAGTACTTC. Its translation: CASSRTPGTMPEQYF. The variable domain in full, with the rest retrieved from reference TRBV7-8 and TRBJ2-7, is GAGVSQSPRYKVAKRGQDVALRCDPISGHVSLFWYQQALGQGPEFLTYFQNEAQLDKSGLPSDRFFAERPEGSVSTLKIQRTQQEDSAVYLCASSRTPGTMPEQYFGPGTRLTVT.

Many counts were recorded for this clonotype. This chain connects TRBV12-3 or TRBV12-4 to TRBJ1-5; 7 bases map to TRBD1. The CDR3 extends over 16 amino acids. V trimming: 6 bases; J trimming: 6 bases; junction bases outside the gene matches: 14. The CDR3 region is CASSQRGLGGGQPQHF. The DNA for the CDR3 is TGTGCCAGCAGCCAAAGGGGCCTAGGGGGCGGTCAGCCCCAGCATTTT.

With respect to this clonotype: A much larger clonotype is one base distant, so this may be a read error. The chain uses TRBV6-5 and TRBJ2-1, with TRBD2 matching over 10 bases. Germline V gene lookup returns CDR1 MNHEY and CDR2 SVGAGI. The CDR3 covers 17 residues. V shed 0 bases and J 2 bases; nucleotides not matched to a gene: 4. CDR3 nucleotide sequence: TGTGCCAGCAGTTACTCCGATAGCGGGAGGACCTACAATGAGCAGTTCTTC. Residues: CASSYSDSGRTYNEQFF.

This clonotype ranks as medium-sized. J is TRBJ2-5 and V is TRBV27, with no clear D. Germline V gene lookup returns CDR1 MNHEY and CDR2 SMNVEV (reference sequence). The germline V and J ends were trimmed by 3 bases and 5 bases, with 10 bases remaining between them. The CDR3 runs 13 residues. The CDR3 loop is CASSFGPRETQYF. In DNA form, the CDR3 reads TGTGCCAGCAGTTTCGGACCGAGGGAGACCCAGTACTTC.